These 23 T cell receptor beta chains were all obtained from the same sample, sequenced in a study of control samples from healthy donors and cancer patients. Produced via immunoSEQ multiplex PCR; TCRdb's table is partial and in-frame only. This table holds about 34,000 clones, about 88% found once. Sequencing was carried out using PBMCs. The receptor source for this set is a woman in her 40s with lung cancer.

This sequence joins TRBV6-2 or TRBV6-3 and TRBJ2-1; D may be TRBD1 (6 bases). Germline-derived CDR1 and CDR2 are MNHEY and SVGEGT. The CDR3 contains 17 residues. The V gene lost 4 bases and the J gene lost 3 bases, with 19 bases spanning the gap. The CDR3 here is CASSSQGIGGYYNEQFF. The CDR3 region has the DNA TGTGCCAGCAGTTCTCAGGGGATTGGAGGCTACTACAATGAGCAGTTCTTC.

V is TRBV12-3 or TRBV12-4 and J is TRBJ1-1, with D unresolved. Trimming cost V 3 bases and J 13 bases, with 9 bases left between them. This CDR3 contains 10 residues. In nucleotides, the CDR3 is TGTGCCAGCAGTTTGGGGAGGCTTTTCTTT. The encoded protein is CASSLGRLFF.

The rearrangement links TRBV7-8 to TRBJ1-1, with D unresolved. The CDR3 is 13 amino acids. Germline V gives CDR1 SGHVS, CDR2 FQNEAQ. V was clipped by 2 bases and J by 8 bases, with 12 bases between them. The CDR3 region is CASSLKEGLEAFF. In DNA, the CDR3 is TGTGCCAGCAGCTTAAAGGAAGGCTTAGAAGCTTTCTTT.

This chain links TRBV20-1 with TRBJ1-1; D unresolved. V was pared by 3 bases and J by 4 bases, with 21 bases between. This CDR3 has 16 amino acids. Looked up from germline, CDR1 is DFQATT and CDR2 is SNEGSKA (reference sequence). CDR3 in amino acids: CSASTPAFKGGTEAFF. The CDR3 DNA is TGCAGTGCTAGTACCCCCGCATTTAAGGGAGGCACTGAAGCTTTCTTT.

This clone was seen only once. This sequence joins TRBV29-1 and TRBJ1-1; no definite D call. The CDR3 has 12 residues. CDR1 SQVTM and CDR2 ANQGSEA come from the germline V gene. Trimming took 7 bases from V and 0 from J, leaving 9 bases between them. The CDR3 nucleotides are TGCAGCGGGGGTAGCGTGAACACTGAAGCTTTCTTT. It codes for CSGGSVNTEAFF.

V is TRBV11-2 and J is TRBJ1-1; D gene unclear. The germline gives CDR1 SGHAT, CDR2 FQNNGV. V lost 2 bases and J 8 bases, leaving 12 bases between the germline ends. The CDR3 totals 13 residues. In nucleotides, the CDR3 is TGTGCCAGCAGCTTACCCCGGGTCGGGGAAGCTTTCTTT. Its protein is CASSLPRVGEAFF.

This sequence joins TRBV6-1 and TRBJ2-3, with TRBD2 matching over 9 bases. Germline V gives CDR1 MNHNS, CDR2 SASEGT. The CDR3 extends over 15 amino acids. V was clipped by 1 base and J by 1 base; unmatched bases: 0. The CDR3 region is CASSEERGGTDTQYF. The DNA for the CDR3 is TGTGCCAGCAGTGAAGAGCGGGGGGGCACAGATACGCAGTATTTT.

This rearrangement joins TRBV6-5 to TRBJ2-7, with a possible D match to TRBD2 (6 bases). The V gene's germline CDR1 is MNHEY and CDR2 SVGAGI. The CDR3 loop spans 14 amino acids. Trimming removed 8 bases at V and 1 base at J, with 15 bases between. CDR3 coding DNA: TGTGCCAGCTCGGAGGTGGGGGGTTCCTACGAGCAGTACTTC. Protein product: CASSEVGGSYEQYF.

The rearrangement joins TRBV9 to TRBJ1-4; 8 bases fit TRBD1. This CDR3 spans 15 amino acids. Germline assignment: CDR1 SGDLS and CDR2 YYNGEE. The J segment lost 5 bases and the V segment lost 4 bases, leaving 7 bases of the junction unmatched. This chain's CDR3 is CASSPWDRLNEKLFF. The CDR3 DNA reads TGTGCCAGCAGCCCTTGGGACAGGTTGAATGAAAAACTGTTTTTT.

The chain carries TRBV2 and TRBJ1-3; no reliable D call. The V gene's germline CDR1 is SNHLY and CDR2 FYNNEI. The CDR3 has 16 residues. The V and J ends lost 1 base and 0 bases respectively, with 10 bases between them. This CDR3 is CASSEEVQSSGNTIYF. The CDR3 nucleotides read TGTGCCAGCAGTGAAGAAGTACAGAGCTCTGGAAACACCATATATTTT.

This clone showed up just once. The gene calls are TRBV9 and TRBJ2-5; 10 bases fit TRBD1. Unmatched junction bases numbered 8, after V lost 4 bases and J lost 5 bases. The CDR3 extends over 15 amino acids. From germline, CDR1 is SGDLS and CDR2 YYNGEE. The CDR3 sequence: CASSFPGTGAETQYF. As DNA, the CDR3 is TGTGCCAGCAGCTTCCCCGGGACAGGGGCGGAGACCCAGTACTTC.

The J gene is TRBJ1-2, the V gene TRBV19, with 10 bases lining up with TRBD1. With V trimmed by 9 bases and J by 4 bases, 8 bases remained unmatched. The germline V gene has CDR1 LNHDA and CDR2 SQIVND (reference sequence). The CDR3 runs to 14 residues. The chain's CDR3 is CASSGGQGIYGYTF. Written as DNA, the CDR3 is TGTGCCAGCAGCGGGGGACAGGGGATCTATGGCTACACCTTC.

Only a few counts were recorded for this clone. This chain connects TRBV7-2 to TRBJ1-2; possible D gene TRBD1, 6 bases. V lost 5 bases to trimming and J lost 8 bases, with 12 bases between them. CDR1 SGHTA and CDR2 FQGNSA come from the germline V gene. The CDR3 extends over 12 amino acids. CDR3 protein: CASSATGTGYTF. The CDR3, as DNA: TGTGCCAGCAGCGCTACAGGGACCGGCTACACCTTC.

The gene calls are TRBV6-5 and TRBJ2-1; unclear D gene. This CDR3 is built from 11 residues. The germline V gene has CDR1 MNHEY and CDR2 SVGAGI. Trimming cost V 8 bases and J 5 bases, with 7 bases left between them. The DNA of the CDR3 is TGTGCCAGCCGGCAGAACAATGAGCAGTTCTTC. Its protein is CASRQNNEQFF.

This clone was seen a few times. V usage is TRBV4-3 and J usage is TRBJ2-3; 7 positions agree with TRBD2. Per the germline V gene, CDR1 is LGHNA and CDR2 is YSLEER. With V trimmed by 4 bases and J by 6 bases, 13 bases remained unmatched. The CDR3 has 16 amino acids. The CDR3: CASSPWGGSNQDTQYF. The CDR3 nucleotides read TGCGCCAGCAGCCCCTGGGGGGGGAGTAATCAGGATACGCAGTATTTT.

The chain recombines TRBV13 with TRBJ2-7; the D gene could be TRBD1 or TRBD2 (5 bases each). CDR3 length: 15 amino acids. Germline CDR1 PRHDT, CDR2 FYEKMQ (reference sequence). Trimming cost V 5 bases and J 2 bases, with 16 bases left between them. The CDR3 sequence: CASSSPRDGPYEQYF. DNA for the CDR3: TGTGCCAGCAGCAGCCCCAGGGACGGCCCCTACGAGCAGTACTTC.

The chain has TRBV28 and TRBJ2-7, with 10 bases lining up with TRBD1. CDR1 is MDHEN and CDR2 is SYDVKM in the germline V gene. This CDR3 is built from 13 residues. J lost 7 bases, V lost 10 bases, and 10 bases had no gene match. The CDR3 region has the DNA TGTGCCACCGCGGACCGGGACAGGGGTGAGCAGTACTTC. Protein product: CATADRDRGEQYF.

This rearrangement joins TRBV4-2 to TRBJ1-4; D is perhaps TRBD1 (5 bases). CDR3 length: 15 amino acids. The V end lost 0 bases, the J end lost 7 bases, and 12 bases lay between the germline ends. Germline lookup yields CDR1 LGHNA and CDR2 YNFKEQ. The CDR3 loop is CASSQESNGGEKLFF. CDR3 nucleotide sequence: TGTGCCAGCAGCCAAGAGTCGAACGGGGGTGAAAAACTGTTTTTT.

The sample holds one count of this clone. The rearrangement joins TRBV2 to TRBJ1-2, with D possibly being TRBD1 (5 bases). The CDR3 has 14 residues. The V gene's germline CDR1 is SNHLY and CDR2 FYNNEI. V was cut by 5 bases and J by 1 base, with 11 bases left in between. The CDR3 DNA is TGTGCCAGCAGTCGACAGTCGATTAACTATGGCTACACCTTC. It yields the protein CASSRQSINYGYTF. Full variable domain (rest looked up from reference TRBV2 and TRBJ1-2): EPEVTQTPSHQVTQMGQEVILRCVPISNHLYFYWYRQILGQKVEFLVSFYNNEISEKSEIFDDQFSVERPDGSNFTLKIRSTKLEDSAMYFCASSRQSINYGYTFGSGTRLTVV.

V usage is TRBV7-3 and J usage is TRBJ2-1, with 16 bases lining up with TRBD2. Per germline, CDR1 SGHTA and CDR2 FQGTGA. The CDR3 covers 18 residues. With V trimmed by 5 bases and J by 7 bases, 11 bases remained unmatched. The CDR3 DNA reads TGTGCCAGCAGCCCGAGAAGGGGACTAGCGGGGGGGTTGAATGAGCAGTTCTTC. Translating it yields CASSPRRGLAGGLNEQFF.

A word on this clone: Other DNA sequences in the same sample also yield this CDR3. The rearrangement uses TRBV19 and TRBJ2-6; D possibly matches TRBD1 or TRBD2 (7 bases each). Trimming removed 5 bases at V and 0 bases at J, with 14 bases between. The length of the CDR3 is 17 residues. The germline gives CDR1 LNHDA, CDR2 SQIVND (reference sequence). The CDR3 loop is CASSLQGGSSGANVLTF. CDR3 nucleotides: TGTGCCAGTAGTCTTCAGGGGGGGAGCTCTGGGGCCAACGTCCTGACTTTC.

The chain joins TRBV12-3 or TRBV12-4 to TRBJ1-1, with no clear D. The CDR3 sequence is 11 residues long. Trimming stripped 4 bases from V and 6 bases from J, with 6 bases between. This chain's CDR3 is CASSSSPEAFF. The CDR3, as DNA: TGTGCCAGCAGTTCCAGTCCTGAAGCTTTCTTT.

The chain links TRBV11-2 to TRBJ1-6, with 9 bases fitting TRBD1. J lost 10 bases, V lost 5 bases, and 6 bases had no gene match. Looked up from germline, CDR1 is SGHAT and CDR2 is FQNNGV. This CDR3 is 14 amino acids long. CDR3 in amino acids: CASSRDRAGSPLHF. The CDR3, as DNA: TGTGCCAGCAGCCGGGACAGGGCCGGGTCACCCCTCCACTTT.